The present entry profiles one T cell receptor beta chain with its context. Its antigen is not identified. Via MiXCR, TCRdb re-called the reads, giving one row per CDR3 protein. The data show about 740,000 distinct CDR3 sequences, 30% to 40% seen once. Germline assignment: CDR1 MNHNS and CDR2 SASEGT. V was trimmed by 8 bases and J by 11 bases, leaving 18 bases between them. The CDR3 is 12 amino acids. The data belong to a study of T cell repertoires in cytomegalovirus infection. Turning to the study itself: Recently identified HLA-C-restricted CMV epitopes and well-studied HLA-B-restricted CMV epitopes were used by the study. A matching HLA type, together with CMV infection, was signaled by public TCR beta signatures.

Study-level points and caveats: Dominating the ex vivo response were HLA-C-restricted CMV-specific TCR beta clonotypes.

The clonotype comes from a human donor in good health (CMV status not recorded). Some clones in this sample may be carry-over from other donors' samples. The input for sequencing was cultured PBMCs, taken from culture after CMV antigen stimulation. The V call is TRBV6-1, the J call TRBJ1-2; weak D call: TRBD1 (5 bases). The CDR3 DNA reads as TGTGCCAGCCTAGACGGGGCGGAAGGTTACACCTTC. This gives the protein CASLDGAEGYTF.